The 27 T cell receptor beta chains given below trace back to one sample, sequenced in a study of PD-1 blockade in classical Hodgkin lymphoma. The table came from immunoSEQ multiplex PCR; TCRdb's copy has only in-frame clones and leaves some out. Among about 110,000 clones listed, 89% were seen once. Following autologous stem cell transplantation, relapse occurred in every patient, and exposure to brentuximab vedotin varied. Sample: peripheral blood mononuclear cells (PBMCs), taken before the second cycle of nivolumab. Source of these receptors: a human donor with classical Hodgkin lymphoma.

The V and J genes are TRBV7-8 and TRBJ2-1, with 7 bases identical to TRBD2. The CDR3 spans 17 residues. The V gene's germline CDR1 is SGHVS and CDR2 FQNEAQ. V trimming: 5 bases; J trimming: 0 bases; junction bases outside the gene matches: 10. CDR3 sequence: CASSLRSGRLSYNEQFF. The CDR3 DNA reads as TGTGCCAGCAGCCTACGATCCGGGAGGCTCTCCTACAATGAGCAGTTCTTC.

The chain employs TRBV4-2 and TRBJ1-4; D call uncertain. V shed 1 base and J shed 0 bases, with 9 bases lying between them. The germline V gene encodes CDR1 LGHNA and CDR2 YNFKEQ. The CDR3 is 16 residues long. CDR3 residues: CASSQAPLSTNEKLFF. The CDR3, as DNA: TGTGCCAGCAGCCAAGCCCCCCTATCAACTAATGAAAAACTGTTTTTT.

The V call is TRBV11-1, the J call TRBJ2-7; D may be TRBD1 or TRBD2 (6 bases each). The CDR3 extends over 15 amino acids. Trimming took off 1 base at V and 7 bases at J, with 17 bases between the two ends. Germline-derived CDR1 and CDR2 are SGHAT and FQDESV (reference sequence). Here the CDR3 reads CASSLEGDSKREQYF. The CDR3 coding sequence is TGTGCCAGCAGCTTAGAGGGGGACTCGAAGCGGGAGCAGTACTTC.

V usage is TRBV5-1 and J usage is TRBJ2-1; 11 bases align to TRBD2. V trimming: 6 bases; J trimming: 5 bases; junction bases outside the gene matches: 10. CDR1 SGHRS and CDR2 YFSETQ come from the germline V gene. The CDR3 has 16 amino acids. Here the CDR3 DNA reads TGCGCCAGCATGCTAGCGGGAGGAGTCAACAACAATGAGCAGTTCTTC. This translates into CASMLAGGVNNNEQFF.

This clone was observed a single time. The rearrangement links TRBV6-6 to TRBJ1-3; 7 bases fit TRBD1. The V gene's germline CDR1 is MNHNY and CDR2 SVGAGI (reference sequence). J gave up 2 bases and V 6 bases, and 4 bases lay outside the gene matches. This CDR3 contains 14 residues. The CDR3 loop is CASRPGQAGNTIYF. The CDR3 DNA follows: TGTGCCAGCAGACCCGGACAGGCTGGAAACACCATATATTTT.

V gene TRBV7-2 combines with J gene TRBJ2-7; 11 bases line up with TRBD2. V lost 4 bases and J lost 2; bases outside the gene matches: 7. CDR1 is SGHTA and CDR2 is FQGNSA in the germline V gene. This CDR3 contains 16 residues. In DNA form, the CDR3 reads TGTGCCAGCAGCTCTGGACTAGCGGGTGGGGCCTACGAGCAGTACTTC. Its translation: CASSSGLAGGAYEQYF.

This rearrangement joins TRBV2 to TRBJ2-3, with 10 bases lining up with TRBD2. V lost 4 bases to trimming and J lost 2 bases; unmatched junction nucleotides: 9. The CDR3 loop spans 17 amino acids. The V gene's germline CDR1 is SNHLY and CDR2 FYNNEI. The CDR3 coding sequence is TGTGCCAGCAGTGGGAGATCACTAGCGGGACACACAGATACGCAGTATTTT. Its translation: CASSGRSLAGHTDTQYF.

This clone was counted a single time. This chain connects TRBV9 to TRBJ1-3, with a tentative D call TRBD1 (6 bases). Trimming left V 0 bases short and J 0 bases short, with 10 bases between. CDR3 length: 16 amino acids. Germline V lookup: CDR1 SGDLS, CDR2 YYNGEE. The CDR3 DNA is TGTGCCAGCAGCGTAGGGCAGGGGCGCTCTGGAAACACCATATATTTT. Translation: CASSVGQGRSGNTIYF.

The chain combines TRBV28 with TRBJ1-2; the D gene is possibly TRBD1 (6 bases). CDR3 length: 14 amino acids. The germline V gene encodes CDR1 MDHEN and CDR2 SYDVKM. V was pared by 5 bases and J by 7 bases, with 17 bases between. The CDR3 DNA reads TGTGCCAGCAGTCCCCATTCGGGGGGCGGTGGCTACACCTTC. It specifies CASSPHSGGGGYTF.

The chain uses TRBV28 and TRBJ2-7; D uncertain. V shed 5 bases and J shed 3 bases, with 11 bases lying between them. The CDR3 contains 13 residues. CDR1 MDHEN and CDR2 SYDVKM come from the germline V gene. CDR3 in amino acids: CASSPSPRYEQYF. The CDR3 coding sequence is TGTGCCAGCAGTCCCTCCCCCCGCTACGAGCAGTACTTC.

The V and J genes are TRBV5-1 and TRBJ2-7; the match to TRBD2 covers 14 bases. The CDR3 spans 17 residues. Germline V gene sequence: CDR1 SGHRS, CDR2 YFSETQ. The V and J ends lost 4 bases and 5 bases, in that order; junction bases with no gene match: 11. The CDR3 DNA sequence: TGCGCCAGCAGCCCTGGACTAGCGGGAGGCCAGGGGAACGAGCAGTACTTC. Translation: CASSPGLAGGQGNEQYF. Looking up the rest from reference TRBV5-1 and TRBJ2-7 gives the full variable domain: KAGVTQTPRYLIKTRGQQVTLSCSPISGHRSVSWYQQTPGQGLQFLFEYFSETQRNKGNFPGRFSGRQFSNSRSEMNVSTLELGDSALYLCASSPGLAGGQGNEQYFGPGTRLTVT.

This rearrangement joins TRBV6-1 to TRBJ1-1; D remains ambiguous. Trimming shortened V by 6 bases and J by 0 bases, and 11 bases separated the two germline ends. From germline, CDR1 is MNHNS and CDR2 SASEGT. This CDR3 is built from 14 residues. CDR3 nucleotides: TGTGCCAGCAGCAAGGGTGGGATGAACACTGAAGCTTTCTTT. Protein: CASSKGGMNTEAFF.

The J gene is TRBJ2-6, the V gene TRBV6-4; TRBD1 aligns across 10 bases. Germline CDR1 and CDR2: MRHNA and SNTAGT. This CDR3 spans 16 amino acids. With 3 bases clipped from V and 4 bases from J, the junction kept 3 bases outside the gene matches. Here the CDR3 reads CASSEGQGSGANVLTF. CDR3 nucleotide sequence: TGTGCCAGCAGTGAGGGACAGGGGTCCGGGGCCAACGTCCTGACTTTC.

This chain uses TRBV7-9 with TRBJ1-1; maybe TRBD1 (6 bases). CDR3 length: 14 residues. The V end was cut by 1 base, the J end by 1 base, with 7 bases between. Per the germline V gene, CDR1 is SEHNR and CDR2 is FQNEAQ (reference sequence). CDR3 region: CASSLEGGNTEAFF. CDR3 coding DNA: TGTGCCAGCAGCTTAGAGGGGGGGAACACTGAAGCTTTCTTT.

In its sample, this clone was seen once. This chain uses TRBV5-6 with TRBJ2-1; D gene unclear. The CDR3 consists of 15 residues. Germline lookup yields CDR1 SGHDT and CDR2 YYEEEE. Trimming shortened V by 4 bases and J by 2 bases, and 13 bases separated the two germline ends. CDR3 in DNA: TGTGCCAGCAGCACGACTCCTGTGACCTACAATGAGCAGTTCTTC. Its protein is CASSTTPVTYNEQFF.

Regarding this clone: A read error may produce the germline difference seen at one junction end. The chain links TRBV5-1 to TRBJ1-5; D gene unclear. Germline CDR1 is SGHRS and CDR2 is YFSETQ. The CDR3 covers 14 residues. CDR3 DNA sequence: TGTGCCAGCAGCTTGTCGGAGGTTAATCAGCCCCAGCATTTT. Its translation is CASSLSEVNQPQHF.

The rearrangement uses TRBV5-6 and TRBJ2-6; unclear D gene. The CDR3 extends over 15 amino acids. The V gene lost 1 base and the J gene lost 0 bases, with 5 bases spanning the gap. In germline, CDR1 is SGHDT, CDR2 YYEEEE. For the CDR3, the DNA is TGTGCCAGCAGCTTGAGGGTCTCTGGGGCCAACGTCCTGACTTTC. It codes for CASSLRVSGANVLTF. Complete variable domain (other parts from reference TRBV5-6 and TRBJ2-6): DAGVTQSPTHLIKTRGQQVTLRCSPKSGHDTVSWYQQALGQGPQFIFQYYEEEERQRGNFPDRFSGHQFPNYSSELNVNALLLGDSALYLCASSLRVSGANVLTFGAGSRLTVL.

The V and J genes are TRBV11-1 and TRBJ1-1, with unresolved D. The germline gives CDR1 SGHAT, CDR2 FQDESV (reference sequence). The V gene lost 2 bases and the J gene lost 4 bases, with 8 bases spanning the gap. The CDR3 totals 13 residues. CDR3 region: CASSLTRTTEAFF. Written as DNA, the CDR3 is TGTGCCAGCAGCTTAACCAGGACCACTGAAGCTTTCTTT.

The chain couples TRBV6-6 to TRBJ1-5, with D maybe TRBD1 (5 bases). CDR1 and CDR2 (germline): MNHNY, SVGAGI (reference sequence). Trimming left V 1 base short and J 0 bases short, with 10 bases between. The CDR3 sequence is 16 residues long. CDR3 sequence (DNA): TGTGCCAGCAGTTACTTCGACAGCCATAGCAATCAGCCCCAGCATTTT. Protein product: CASSYFDSHSNQPQHF.

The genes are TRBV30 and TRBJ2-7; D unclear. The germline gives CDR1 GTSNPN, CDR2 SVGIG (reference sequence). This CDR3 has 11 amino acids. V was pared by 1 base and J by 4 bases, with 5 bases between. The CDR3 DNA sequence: TGTGCCTGGAGTGGTCAATACGAGCAGTACTTC. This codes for CAWSGQYEQYF.

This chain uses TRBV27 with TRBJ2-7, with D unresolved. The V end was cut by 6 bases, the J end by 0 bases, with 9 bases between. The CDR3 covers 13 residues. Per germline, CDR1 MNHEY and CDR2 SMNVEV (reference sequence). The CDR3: CASSRTHSYEQYF. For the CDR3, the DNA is TGTGCCAGCAGCCGGACCCACTCCTACGAGCAGTACTTC.

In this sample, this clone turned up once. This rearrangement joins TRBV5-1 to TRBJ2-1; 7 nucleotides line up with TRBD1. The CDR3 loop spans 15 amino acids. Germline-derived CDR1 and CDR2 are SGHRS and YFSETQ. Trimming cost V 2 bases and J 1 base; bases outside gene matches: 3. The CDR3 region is CASSFGQASYNEQFF. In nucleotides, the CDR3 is TGCGCCAGCAGCTTTGGACAGGCTTCCTACAATGAGCAGTTCTTC.

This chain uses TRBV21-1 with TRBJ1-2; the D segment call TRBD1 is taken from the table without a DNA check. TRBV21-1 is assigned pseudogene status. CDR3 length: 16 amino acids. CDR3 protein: CASSRKVIRDTGNYTF. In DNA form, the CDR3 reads TGTGCCAGCAGCCGAAAGGTTATCCGGGACACGGGGAACTACACCTTC.

The CDR3 nucleotides read TGCGCCAGCAGGCGGGGACCTGTCTACGAGCAGTACTTC. Its translation is CASRRGPVYEQYF. The gene calls are TRBV5-1 and TRBJ2-7, with D perhaps TRBD2 (6 bases). The CDR3 is made up of 13 amino acids. The germline V gene encodes CDR1 SGHRS and CDR2 YFSETQ. Trimming removed 5 bases from V and 3 bases from J, with 12 bases in between. The full variable domain, in which reference TRBV5-1 and TRBJ2-7 provide the parts outside the CDR3, is KAGVTQTPRYLIKTRGQQVTLSCSPISGHRSVSWYQQTPGQGLQFLFEYFSETQRNKGNFPGRFSGRQFSNSRSEMNVSTLELGDSALYLCASRRGPVYEQYFGPGTRLTVT.

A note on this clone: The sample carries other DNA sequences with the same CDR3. CDR3 nucleotides: TGTGCCAGCAGCTTACTAGAGACCCAGTACTTC. Amino acids: CASSLLETQYF. V gene TRBV7-6 combines with J gene TRBJ2-5; D is uncertain. The CDR3 sequence is 11 residues long. The germline V gene encodes CDR1 SGHVS and CDR2 FNYEAQ. V lost 2 bases and J lost 4, with 2 bases in between.

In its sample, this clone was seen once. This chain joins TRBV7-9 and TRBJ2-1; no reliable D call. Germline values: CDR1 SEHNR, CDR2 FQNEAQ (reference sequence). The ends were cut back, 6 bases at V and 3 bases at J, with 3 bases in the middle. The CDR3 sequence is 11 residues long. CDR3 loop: CASRFYNEQFF. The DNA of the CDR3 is TGTGCCAGCAGGTTCTACAATGAGCAGTTCTTC.

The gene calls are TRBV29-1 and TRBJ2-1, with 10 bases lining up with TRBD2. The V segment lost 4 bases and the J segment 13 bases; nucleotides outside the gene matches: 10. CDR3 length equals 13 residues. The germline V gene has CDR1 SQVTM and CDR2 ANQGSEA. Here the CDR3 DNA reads TGCAGCGTTGGTAGCGGGAGGATCCCTCTACAGTTCTTC. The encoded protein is CSVGSGRIPLQFF.